This T cell receptor (beta chain) was found in a study of a mutant IDH1 vaccine in newly diagnosed glioma. On the study more broadly: Vaccination started 4-6 weeks after radiotherapy alone, or with temozolomide cycles.

Points on this clone: The antigen is not known.

The time point denotes: week 23, last vaccination. Every vaccination contained 300 ug of the mutant IDH1 20-mer peptide and was paired with topical imiquimod. CDR1 is MGHDK, CDR2 SYGVNS, per germline. V lost 6 bases and J 0 bases, leaving 12 bases between the germline ends. The CDR3 consists of 14 residues. Produced via immunoSEQ multiplex PCR; TCRdb's table is partial and in-frame only. The sample consists of around 30,000 clones, approximately 80% of them appearing once. The sample consisted of PBMCs, taken from a glioma patient whose treatment included an IDH1 peptide vaccine. The TCR sequence derives from a woman aged 18-30 years with glioma. The chain is built from TRBV25-1 and TRBJ2-7; maybe TRBD1 (6 bases). The CDR3 sequence is CASSPGQFSYEQYF. The DNA for the CDR3 is TGTGCCAGCAGCCCCGGACAGTTCTCCTACGAGCAGTACTTC.